This paragraph covers one T cell receptor (beta chain) sequence. What it binds is not known. The CDR3 contains 15 residues. Germline lookup yields CDR1 MNHNS and CDR2 SASEGT. Trimming cost V 5 bases and J 2 bases, with 12 bases left between them. This specimen comes from a study of Graves' ophthalmopathy and Graves' hyperthyroidism. Notes on the study in general: A majority of expanded thyroid clonotypes exceeding 0.001 frequency were likewise present in blood.

Moderately to severely active ophthalmopathy under 3 months, CAS at least 3, NOSPECS at least 4. PBMCs were isolated by Ficoll-Paque density gradient centrifugation, using 8 to 10 ml of fresh peripheral blood as the starting material. Amplifying from RNA transcripts, the study obtained TCR beta CDR3 regions. Second-round multiplex PCR followed a first-round RT-PCR using HTBI primers. TCRdb used MiXCR to reprocess the multiplex PCR reads, holding one entry per CDR3 protein. The sample has 660,000 or so distinct CDR3 sequences; about 38% are singletons. The chain links TRBV6-1 to TRBJ1-4; D unclear. The receptor's source is an adult man with Graves' ophthalmopathy. The sequencing sample was made of peripheral blood. The CDR3 reads CASSLGSSTNEKLFF. The CDR3 region has the DNA TGTGCCAGCAGTCTAGGGTCTTCGACTAATGAAAAACTGTTTTTT.